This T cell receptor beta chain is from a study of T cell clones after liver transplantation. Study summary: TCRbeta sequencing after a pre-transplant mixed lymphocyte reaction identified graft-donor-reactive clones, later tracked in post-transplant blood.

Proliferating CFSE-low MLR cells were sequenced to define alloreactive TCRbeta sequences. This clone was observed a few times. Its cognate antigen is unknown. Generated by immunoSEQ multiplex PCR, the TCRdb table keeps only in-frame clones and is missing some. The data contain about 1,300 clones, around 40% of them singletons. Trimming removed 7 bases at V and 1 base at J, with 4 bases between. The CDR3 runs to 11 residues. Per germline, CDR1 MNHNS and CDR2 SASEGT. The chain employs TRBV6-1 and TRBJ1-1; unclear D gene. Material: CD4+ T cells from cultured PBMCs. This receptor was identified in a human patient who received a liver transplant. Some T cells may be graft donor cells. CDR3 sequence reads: CASMRNTEAFF. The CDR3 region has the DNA TGTGCCAGCATGCGGAACACTGAAGCTTTCTTT.